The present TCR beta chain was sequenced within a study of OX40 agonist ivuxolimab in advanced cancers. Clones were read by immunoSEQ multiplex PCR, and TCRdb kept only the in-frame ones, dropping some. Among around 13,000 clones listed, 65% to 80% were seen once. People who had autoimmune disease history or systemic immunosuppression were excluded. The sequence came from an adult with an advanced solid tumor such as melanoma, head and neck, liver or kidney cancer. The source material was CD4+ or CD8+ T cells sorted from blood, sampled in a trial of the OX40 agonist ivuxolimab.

The CDR3 here is CASSSLYTETYEQYF. The CDR3 DNA reads as TGTGCCAGCAGCTCCCTTTATACAGAGACCTACGAGCAGTACTTC. The chain links TRBV5-4 to TRBJ2-7; D gene unclear. CDR1 and CDR2 (germline): SGHNT, YYREEE (reference sequence). This CDR3 contains 15 residues. V lost 3 bases, J lost 2 bases, and 15 bases lay in between.